The rows below give T cell receptor beta chains drawn from one sample of a study of regulatory T cells. Some clones are missing from TCRdb's copy, which holds only in-frame ones; the method was immunoSEQ multiplex PCR. Seen here are about 6,000 clones, 84% observed once, and the top ten hold 31%. Sample: CD8+ T cells sorted from blood. These receptors were taken from a child aged 5 to 17 with CD3G deficiency. Both conserved end residues are part of each CDR3. The D gene is left open where the match is weak. Size is omitted from some rows. Given values are once, few, many or a class for expanded clones.

D: TRBD2
V: TRBV25-1
size: NA
J: TRBJ2-3
DNA: TGTGCCAGCAGTGAGTTGGCGGGAGGCCTCACAGATACGCAGTATTTT
CDR3: CASSELAGGLTDTQYF

D: TRBD2
V: TRBV28
size: NA
J: TRBJ2-1
DNA: TGTGCCAGCAGTTGGGCTAGCGGAGCTGACAATGAGCAGTTCTTC
CDR3: CASSWASGADNEQFF

D: NA
V: TRBV5-1
size: NA
J: TRBJ1-1
DNA: TGCGCCAGCAGCTTGTTTGGGAACACTGAAGCTTTCTTT
CDR3: CASSLFGNTEAFF

D: NA
V: TRBV6-4
size: NA
J: TRBJ2-7
DNA: TGTGCCAGCAGTGATTCTACTGGGGCCTTCTCCTACGAGCAGTACTTC
CDR3: CASSDSTGAFSYEQYF

D: TRBD2
V: TRBV7-7
size: once
J: TRBJ2-7
DNA: TGTGCTAGCAGCCCCCCGCGGCGGGAGACCTACGAGCAGTACTTC
CDR3: CASSPPRRETYEQYF

D: NA
V: TRBV19
size: NA
J: TRBJ2-1
DNA: TGTGCCAGTAGCAGGACTAGGGGAGGGGGACCCAACAATGAGCAGTTCTTC
CDR3: CASSRTRGGGPNNEQFF

D: NA
V: TRBV13
size: NA
J: TRBJ1-1
DNA: TGTGCCAGCAGCTTAACGCTGAACACTGAAGCTTTCTTT
CDR3: CASSLTLNTEAFF

D: TRBD2
V: TRBV5-1
size: NA
J: TRBJ2-1
DNA: TGCGCCAGCAGCTTGGGCGCGGGAGGGCACTACAATGAGCAGTTCTTC
CDR3: CASSLGAGGHYNEQFF

D: TRBD1
V: TRBV7-6
size: NA
J: TRBJ2-3
DNA: TGTGCCAGCAGCTTGGACAGGGATACGCAGTATTTT
CDR3: CASSLDRDTQYF

D: NA
V: TRBV7-9
size: NA
J: TRBJ2-3
DNA: TGTGCCAGCAGCTTAGGGGCAATCCCAGATACGCAGTATTTT
CDR3: CASSLGAIPDTQYF

D: NA
V: TRBV27
size: NA
J: TRBJ1-1
DNA: TGTGCCAGCAGTTTAGGTTGGAACACTGAAGCTTTCTTT
CDR3: CASSLGWNTEAFF

D: NA
V: TRBV23-1
size: NA
J: TRBJ2-6
DNA: TGCGCCAGCAGTCGTTCTTCCTCTGGGGCCAACGTCCTGACTTTC
CDR3: CASSRSSSGANVLTF

D: TRBD2
V: TRBV7-6
size: NA
J: TRBJ2-1
DNA: TGTGCCAGCAGCTTAAAGGAGGGGACTAGCGCCGACAATGAGCAGTTCTTC
CDR3: CASSLKEGTSADNEQFF

D: TRBD2
V: TRBV11-3
size: NA
J: TRBJ2-1
DNA: TGTGCCAGCAGCTTAACTAGCGGGACCTACAATGAGCAGTTCTTC
CDR3: CASSLTSGTYNEQFF

D: NA
V: TRBV19
size: NA
J: TRBJ2-3
DNA: TGTGCCAGTAGTAGCGGAGATTTCACAGATACGCAGTATTTT
CDR3: CASSSGDFTDTQYF

D: NA
V: TRBV6-1
size: NA
J: TRBJ1-1
DNA: TGTGCCAGCAGTGAAGGCCGAATCGGACGGTTGAACACTGAAGCTTTCTTT
CDR3: CASSEGRIGRLNTEAFF

D: NA
V: TRBV28
size: once
J: TRBJ1-5
DNA: TGTGCCAGCACCTCTACGTGGGATAACCAGCCCCAGCATTTT
CDR3: CASTSTWDNQPQHF